This entry describes one T cell receptor (beta chain). TCRdb's table, derived via immunoSEQ multiplex PCR, lists solely in-frame clones and lacks some. Among tens of thousands of clones listed, just over 85% were seen once. Trimming removed 3 bases from V and 8 bases from J, with 16 bases in between. The CDR3 is 14 amino acids. The germline V gene encodes CDR1 KGHSH and CDR2 LQKENI. At baseline, cycle 4 day 1, and cycle 7 day 1, blood was sampled. The source of the sample is a study of OX40 agonist ivuxolimab in advanced cancers. Overall study: Subjects had a mean age of about 60 years, with a range of roughly 20 to 79; more than 70% were male. Partial responses occurred in three patients (one hepatocellular carcinoma, two cutaneous melanoma).

This TCR came from an adult with an advanced solid tumor such as melanoma, head and neck, liver or kidney cancer. Sequences were derived from CD4+ or CD8+ T cells sorted from blood, sampled in a trial of the OX40 agonist ivuxolimab. The chain carries TRBV18 and TRBJ1-2, with D possibly matching TRBD1 (5 bases). The CDR3 region is CASSPLSQGWGYTF. Here the CDR3 DNA reads TGTGCCAGCTCACCCTTGTCCCAGGGTTGGGGCTACACCTTC.